Sequencing of this TCR beta chain was carried out in a study of beta chain features in type 1 diabetes. With regard to this clone: What it recognizes is unknown.

This CDR3 has 14 amino acids. Germline V gene data show CDR1 as SNHLY and CDR2 as FYNNEI. Between the trimmed V and J ends, which lost 3 bases and 6 bases, there was a span of 14 bases. Sequenced material consisted of expressed TCRB transcripts (all of the isolated RNA was reverse transcribed). Naive, central memory and regulatory T cell samples averaged roughly 3.7 million immunoSEQ reads each. Produced via immunoSEQ multiplex PCR; TCRdb's table is partial and in-frame only. The data show 600,000 to 700,000 clones, around 12% seen once. Findings and caveats of the study: Cells with high TCR expression could be over-represented by cDNA sequencing. Type 1 diabetes patients showed a moderate but significant shortening of TCRB CDR3s in all four CD4+ subsets. At VDJ recombination sites, type 1 diabetes patients had fewer insertions and more deleted nucleotides.

The source material was naive CD4+ T cells from blood. The chain combines TRBV2 with TRBJ1-1; maybe TRBD1 (6 bases). The TCR was taken from a young man with type 1 diabetes. The CDR3 bases are TGTGCCAGCAGTGACCAGGGGCTTCGGGCTGAAGCTTTCTTT. Encoded protein: CASSDQGLRAEAFF. The full variable domain, rest sourced from reference TRBV2 and TRBJ1-1, is EPEVTQTPSHQVTQMGQEVILRCVPISNHLYFYWYRQILGQKVEFLVSFYNNEISEKSEIFDDQFSVERPDGSNFTLKIRSTKLEDSAMYFCASSDQGLRAEAFFGQGTRLTVV.